The present TCR beta chain was sequenced within a study of blood T cells in healthy people across ages. Germline V gene sequence: CDR1 SEHNR, CDR2 FQNEAQ (reference sequence). The trim removed 2 bases at V and 1 base at J, leaving 4 bases unmatched. This CDR3 contains 16 residues. There are a few counts of this clonotype. The second PCR ran about 6 to 12 cycles with a sample-barcoded 5' primer and J-beta primers. TCRdb recomputed calls from the 5' RACE reads with MiXCR, one row per CDR3 protein. The sample includes around 500,000 distinct CDR3 sequences, around 50% of them seen just once. This sequence originates from an elderly man in good health. The J gene is TRBJ2-5, the V gene TRBV7-9, with 10 bases lining up with TRBD2. Sequencing used blood. This CDR3 is CASSLTIAGGQETQYF. The CDR3 nucleotides read TGTGCCAGCAGCTTAACAATAGCGGGGGGCCAAGAGACCCAGTACTTC.